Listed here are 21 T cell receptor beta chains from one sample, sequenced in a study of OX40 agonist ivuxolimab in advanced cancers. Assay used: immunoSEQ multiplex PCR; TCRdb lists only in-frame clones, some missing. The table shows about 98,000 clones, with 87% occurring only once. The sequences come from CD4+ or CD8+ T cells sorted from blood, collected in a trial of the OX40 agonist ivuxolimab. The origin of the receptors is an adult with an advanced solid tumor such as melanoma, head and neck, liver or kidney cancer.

CDR3 region: CASRTGAEKQFF. CDR3 DNA sequence: TGTGCCAGCAGGACAGGCGCCGAGAAGCAGTTCTTC. The gene calls are TRBV28 and TRBJ2-1, with D perhaps matching TRBD1 (6 bases). The CDR3 is made up of 12 amino acids. V gave up 6 bases and J gave up 11 bases, with 14 bases separating them. CDR1 and CDR2 from the germline V gene are MDHEN and SYDVKM.

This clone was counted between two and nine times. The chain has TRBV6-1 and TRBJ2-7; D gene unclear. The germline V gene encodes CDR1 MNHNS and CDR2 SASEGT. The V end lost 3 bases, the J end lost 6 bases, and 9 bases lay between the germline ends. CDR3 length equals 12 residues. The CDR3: CASSESTLEQYF. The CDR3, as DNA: TGTGCCAGCAGTGAGTCGACTCTCGAGCAGTACTTC.

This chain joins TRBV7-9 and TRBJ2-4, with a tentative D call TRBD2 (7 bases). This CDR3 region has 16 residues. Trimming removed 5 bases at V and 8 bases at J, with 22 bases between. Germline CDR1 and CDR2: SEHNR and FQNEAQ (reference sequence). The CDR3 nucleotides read TGTGCCAGCAGCCATCGGACTAGTGGGGGGCGGGACATTCAGTACTTC. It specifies CASSHRTSGGRDIQYF.

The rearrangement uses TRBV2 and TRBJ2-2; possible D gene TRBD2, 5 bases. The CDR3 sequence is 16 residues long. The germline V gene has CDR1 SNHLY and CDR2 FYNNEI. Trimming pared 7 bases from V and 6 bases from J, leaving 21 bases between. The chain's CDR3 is CASMTDSGGVPGELFF. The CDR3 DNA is TGTGCCAGCATGACGGACTCCGGAGGTGTCCCCGGGGAGCTGTTTTTT.

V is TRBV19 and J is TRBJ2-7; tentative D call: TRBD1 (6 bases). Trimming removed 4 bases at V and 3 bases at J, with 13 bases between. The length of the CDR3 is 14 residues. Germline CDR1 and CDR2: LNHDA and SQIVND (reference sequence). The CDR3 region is CASSRTAQSYEQYF. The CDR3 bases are TGTGCCAGTAGTAGGACAGCTCAAAGCTACGAGCAGTACTTC.

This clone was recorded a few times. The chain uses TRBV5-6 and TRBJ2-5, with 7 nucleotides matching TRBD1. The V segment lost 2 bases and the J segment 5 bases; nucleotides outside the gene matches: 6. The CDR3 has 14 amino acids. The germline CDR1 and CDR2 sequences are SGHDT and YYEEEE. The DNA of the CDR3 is TGTGCCAGCAGCTTAGGACAGGCGAGGGAGACCCAGTACTTC. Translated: CASSLGQARETQYF.

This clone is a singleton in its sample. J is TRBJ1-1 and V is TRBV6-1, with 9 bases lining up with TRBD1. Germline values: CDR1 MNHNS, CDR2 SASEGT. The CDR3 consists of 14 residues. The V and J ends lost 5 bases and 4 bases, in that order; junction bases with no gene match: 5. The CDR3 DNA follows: TGTGCCAGCAGTCTCACAGGGGGCCTCACTGAAGCTTTCTTT. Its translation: CASSLTGGLTEAFF.

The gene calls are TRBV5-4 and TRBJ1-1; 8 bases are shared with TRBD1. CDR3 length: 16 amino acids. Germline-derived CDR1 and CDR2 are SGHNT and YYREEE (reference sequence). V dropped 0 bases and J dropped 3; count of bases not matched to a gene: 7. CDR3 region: CASSLGSSGGYTEAFF. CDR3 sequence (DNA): TGTGCCAGCAGCTTGGGTTCCTCAGGGGGCTACACTGAAGCTTTCTTT.

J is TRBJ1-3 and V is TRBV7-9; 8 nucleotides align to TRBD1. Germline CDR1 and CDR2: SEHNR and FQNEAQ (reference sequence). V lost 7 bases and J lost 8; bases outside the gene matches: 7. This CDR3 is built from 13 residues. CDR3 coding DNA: TGTGCCAGCACCCGAGGACAGGGCTACACCATATATTTT. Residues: CASTRGQGYTIYF.

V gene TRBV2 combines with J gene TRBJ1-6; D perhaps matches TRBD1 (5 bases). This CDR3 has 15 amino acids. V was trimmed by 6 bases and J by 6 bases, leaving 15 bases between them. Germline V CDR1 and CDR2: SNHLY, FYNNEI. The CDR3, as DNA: TGTGCCAGCAGCGGTCTCGGGGCAGTTAATTCACCCCTCCACTTT. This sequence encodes CASSGLGAVNSPLHF.

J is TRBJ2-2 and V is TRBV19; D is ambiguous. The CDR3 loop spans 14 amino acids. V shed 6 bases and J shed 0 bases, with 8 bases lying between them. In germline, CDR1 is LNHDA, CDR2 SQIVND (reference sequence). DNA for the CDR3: TGTGCCAGTAGGATCGGTACGAACACCGGGGAGCTGTTTTTT. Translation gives CASRIGTNTGELFF.

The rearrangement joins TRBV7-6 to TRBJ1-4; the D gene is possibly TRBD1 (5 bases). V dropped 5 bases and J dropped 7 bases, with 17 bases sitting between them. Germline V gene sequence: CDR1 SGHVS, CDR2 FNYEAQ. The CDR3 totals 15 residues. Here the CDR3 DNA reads TGTGCCAGCAGCCCAGCGGGGGGGAGGGGTGAAAAACTGTTTTTT. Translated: CASSPAGGRGEKLFF.

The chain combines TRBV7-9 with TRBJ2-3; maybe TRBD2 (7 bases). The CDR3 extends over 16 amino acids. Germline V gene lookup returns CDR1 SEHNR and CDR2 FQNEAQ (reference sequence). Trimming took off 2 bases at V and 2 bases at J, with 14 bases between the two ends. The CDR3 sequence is CASSLIVGGATDTQYF. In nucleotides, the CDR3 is TGTGCCAGCAGCTTAATTGTGGGGGGGGCCACAGATACGCAGTATTTT.

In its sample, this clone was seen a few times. The CDR3 sequence is CASSQQGVRGTEAFF. As DNA, the CDR3 is TGCGCCAGCAGCCAACAGGGGGTACGGGGCACTGAAGCTTTCTTT. The chain recombines TRBV5-1 with TRBJ1-1; 8 bases line up with TRBD1. This CDR3 comprises 15 residues. Trimming cost V 4 bases and J 4 bases; bases outside gene matches: 9. Germline V CDR1 and CDR2: SGHRS, YFSETQ.

CDR3 sequence: CASSMWAAEQYF. The CDR3 DNA reads TGTGCCAGTAGTATGTGGGCGGCCGAGCAGTACTTC. This rearrangement joins TRBV19 to TRBJ2-7; the D is unclear. The germline gives CDR1 LNHDA, CDR2 SQIVND (reference sequence). The CDR3 has 12 residues. Trimming took off 3 bases at V and 6 bases at J, with 9 bases between the two ends.

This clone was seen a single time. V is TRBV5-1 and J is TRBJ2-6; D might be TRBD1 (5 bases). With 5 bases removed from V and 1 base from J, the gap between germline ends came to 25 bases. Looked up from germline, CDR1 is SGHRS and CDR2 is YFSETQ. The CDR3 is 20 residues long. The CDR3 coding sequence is TGCGCCAGCAGATCTAGGGATCCTCCGTCCAGGGCTTCTGGGGCCAACGTCCTGACTTTC. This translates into CASRSRDPPSRASGANVLTF.

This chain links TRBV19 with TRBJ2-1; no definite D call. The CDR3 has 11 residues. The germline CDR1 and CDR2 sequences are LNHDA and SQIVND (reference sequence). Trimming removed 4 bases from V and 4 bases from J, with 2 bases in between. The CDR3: CASSTYNEQFF. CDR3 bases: TGTGCCAGTAGTACTTACAATGAGCAGTTCTTC.

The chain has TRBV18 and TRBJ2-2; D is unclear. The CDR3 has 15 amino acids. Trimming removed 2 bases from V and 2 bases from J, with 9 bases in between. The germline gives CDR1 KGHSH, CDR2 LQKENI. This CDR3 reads CASSPEGPNTGELFF. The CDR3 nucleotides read TGTGCCAGCTCACCAGAAGGACCTAACACCGGGGAGCTGTTTTTT. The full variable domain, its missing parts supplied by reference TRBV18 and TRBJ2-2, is NAGVMQNPRHLVRRRGQEARLRCSPMKGHSHVYWYRQLPEEGLKFMVYLQKENIIDESGMPKERFSAEFPKEGPSILRIQQVVRGDSAAYFCASSPEGPNTGELFFGEGSRLTVL.

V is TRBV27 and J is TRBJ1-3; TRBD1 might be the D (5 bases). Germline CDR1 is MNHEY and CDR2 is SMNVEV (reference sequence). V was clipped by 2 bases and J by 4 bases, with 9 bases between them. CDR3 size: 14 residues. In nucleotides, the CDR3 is TGTGCCAGCAGTTTAGGGGGGTCAGGAAACACCATATATTTT. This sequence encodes CASSLGGSGNTIYF.

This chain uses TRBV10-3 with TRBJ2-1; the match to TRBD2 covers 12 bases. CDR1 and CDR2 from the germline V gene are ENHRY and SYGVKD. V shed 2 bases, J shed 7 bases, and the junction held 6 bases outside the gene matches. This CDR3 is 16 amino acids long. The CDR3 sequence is CAISERGGLAGNEQFF. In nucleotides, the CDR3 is TGTGCCATCAGTGAGAGGGGCGGACTAGCGGGGAATGAGCAGTTCTTC.

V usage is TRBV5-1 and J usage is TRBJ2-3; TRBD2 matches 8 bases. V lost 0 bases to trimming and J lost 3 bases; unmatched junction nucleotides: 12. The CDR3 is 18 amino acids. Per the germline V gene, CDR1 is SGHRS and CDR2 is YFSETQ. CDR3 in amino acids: CASSLASTPGGHTDTQYF. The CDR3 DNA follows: TGCGCCAGCAGCTTGGCCTCTACCCCGGGGGGGCATACAGATACGCAGTATTTT.